Given below is one T cell receptor beta chain in context. The record originates from a study of blood T cell repertoires in COVID-19. Study overall: The United States, Italy and Spain provided the acute and convalescent COVID-19 samples. PBMCs, B-cell-depleted T cells, or T cells were the source of the cDNA or gDNA that made up the material.

Authors' methods: Reference gene primer amplification gave estimated nucleated cell counts. Measured with immunoSEQ multiplex PCR; TCRdb has only the in-frame clones, and not every one. Clone size and V and J calls were adopted from that table, with D and trimming inferred from the DNA. The table has 170,000 or so clones, about 80% seen once; the top ten hold 26%. V lost 2 bases and J 3 bases, leaving 10 bases between the germline ends. Germline-derived CDR1 and CDR2 are MNHNS and SASEGT. CDR3 size: 15 residues. V is TRBV6-1 and J is TRBJ1-4; D remains unclear. The sequencing input was peripheral blood. The source of this sequence is a woman aged 65 to 85 with acute or convalescent COVID-19. CDR3 region: CASSEMGEANEKLFF. DNA of the CDR3: TGTGCCAGCAGTGAAATGGGAGAGGCTAATGAAAAACTGTTTTTT.